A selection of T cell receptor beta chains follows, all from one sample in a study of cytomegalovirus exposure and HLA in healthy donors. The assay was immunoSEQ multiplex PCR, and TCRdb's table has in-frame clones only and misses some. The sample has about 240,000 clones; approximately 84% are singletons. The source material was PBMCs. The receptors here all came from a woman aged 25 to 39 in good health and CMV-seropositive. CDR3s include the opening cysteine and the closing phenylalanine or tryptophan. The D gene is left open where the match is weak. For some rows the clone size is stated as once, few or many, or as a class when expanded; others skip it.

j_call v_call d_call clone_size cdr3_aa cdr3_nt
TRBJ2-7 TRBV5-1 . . CASSEGRSNYEQYF TGCGCCAGCAGCGAGGGGAGGTCCAACTACGAGCAGTACTTC
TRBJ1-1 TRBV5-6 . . CASSLAEGHPMNTEAFF TGTGCCAGCAGCTTGGCCGAGGGACACCCAATGAACACTGAAGCTTTCTTT
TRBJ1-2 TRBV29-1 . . CSVGAGANYGYTF TGCAGCGTTGGAGCGGGAGCTAACTATGGCTACACCTTC
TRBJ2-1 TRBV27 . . CASSMGSEQFF TGTGCCAGCAGCATGGGGAGTGAGCAGTTCTTC
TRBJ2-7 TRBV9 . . CASSVGPPSEQYF TGTGCCAGCAGCGTAGGTCCCCCTTCCGAGCAGTACTTC
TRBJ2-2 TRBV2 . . CATQNTGELFF TGTGCCACCCAAAACACCGGGGAGCTGTTTTTT
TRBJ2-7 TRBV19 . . CASSIGGYWGYEQYF TGTGCCAGTAGTATTGGGGGGTATTGGGGCTACGAGCAGTACTTC
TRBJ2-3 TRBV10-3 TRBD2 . CAISPGLADTDTQYF TGTGCCATCAGTCCGGGACTAGCGGACACAGATACGCAGTATTTT
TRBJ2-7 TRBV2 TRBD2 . CASSDRLAVVYEQYF TGTGCCAGCAGTGATCGACTAGCGGTGGTCTACGAGCAGTACTTC
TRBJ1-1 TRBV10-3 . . CAISDYRASVLNTEAFF TGTGCCATCAGTGACTACAGGGCGTCCGTCTTGAACACTGAAGCTTTCTTT
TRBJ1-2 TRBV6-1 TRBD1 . CASSEVYGTGDARYTF TGTGCCAGCAGTGAAGTTTATGGGACAGGGGACGCGAGATACACCTTC
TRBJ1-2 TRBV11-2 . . CASSLDGGAAYGYTF TGTGCCAGCAGCTTAGATGGGGGGGCGGCCTATGGCTACACCTTC
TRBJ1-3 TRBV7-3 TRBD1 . CASSPGTEGSGNTIYF TGTGCCAGCAGCCCAGGGACAGAAGGCTCGGGAAACACCATATATTTT
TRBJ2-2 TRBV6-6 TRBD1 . CASNRGQAGTGELFF TGTGCCAGCAACCGAGGACAGGCAGGCACCGGGGAGCTGTTTTTT
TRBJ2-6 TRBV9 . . CASTPMEVSSGANVLTF TGTGCCAGCACGCCGATGGAGGTCTCTTCTGGGGCCAACGTCCTGACTTTC
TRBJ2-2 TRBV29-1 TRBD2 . CSVQTSGSYPNTGELFF TGCAGCGTTCAGACTAGCGGGAGTTATCCGAACACCGGGGAGCTGTTTTTT
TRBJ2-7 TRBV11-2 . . CASSLDLGQSYEQYF TGTGCCAGCAGCTTAGATCTTGGACAGTCCTACGAGCAGTACTTC
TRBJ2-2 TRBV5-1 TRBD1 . CASSSVPTGGASSTGELFF TGCGCCAGCAGCTCCGTACCGACAGGGGGCGCAAGTAGTACCGGGGAGCTGTTTTTT
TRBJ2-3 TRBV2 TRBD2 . CASHGLAVADTQYF TGTGCCAGCCATGGACTAGCGGTAGCAGATACGCAGTATTTT
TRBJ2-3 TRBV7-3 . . CASSSTGDTQYF TGTGCCAGCAGCTCCACCGGGGATACGCAGTATTTT
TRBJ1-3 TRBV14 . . CASSLDSGNTIYF TGTGCCAGCAGCCTGGACAGTGGAAACACCATATATTTT
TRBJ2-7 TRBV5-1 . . CASSLLVQAYEQYF TGCGCCAGCAGCTTGCTTGTGCAGGCCTACGAGCAGTACTTC
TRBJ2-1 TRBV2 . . CASIEIAEQFF TGTGCCAGTATAGAAATTGCTGAGCAGTTCTTC
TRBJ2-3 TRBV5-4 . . CASHSLRASTDTQYF TGTGCCAGCCACAGCTTGAGAGCTAGCACAGATACGCAGTATTTT
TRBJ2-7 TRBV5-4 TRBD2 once CASSLGQLAGEYF TGTGCCAGCAGCTTGGGCCAGTTGGCGGGGGAGTACTTC
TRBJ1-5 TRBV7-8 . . CASSLLVGADQPQHF TGTGCCAGCAGCTTACTGGTAGGGGCCGATCAGCCCCAGCATTTT
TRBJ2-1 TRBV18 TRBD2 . CASSPPSPGLDYNEQFF TGTGCCAGCTCACCGCCTAGCCCGGGACTAGACTACAATGAGCAGTTCTTC
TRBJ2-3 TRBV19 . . CASSIGGSDTQYF TGTGCCAGTAGTATAGGAGGTTCAGATACGCAGTATTTT
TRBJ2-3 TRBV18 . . CASSAILLSTDTQYF TGTGCCAGCTCAGCTATCCTCTTGAGCACAGATACGCAGTATTTT
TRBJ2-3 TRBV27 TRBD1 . CASSLSLPVPGQGSPDTQYF TGTGCCAGCAGTTTATCCCTGCCGGTTCCGGGACAGGGGAGTCCAGATACGCAGTATTTT
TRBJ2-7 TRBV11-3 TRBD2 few CASSLMASGSYEQYF TGTGCCAGCAGCTTAATGGCTAGCGGGAGCTACGAGCAGTACTTC
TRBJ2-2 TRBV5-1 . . CASSLEESYTTGELFF TGCGCCAGCAGCTTGGAGGAGAGCTATACCACCGGGGAGCTGTTTTTT
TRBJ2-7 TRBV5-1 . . CASSGGGAYEQYF TGCGCCAGCAGCGGGGGAGGAGCATACGAGCAGTACTTC
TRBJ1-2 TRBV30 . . CAWSTSYRTENYGYTF TGTGCCTGGAGTACTTCTTATCGAACAGAAAACTATGGCTACACCTTC
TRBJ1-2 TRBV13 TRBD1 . CASSSGQGRGMDGYTF TGTGCCAGCAGCTCAGGACAGGGCCGGGGAATGGATGGCTACACCTTC
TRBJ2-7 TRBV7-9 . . CASSTQTVAAGEQYF TGTGCCAGCAGCACTCAGACGGTTGCGGCGGGCGAGCAGTACTTC
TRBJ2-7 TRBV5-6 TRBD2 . CASSPLTSGSSYEQYF TGTGCCAGCAGTCCTCTAACTAGCGGGAGTTCCTACGAGCAGTACTTC
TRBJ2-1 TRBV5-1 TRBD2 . CASSLVASGRPDEQFF TGCGCCAGCAGCTTGGTTGCCAGCGGGAGACCCGATGAGCAGTTCTTC
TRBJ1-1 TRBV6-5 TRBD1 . CASSFSDRGRGEAFF TGTGCCAGCAGTTTCTCCGACAGGGGGAGGGGTGAAGCTTTCTTT
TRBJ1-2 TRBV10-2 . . CASSPRGSNYGYTF TGCGCCAGCAGTCCAAGGGGAAGCAACTATGGCTACACCTTC
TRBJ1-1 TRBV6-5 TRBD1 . CASSFGTATEAFF TGTGCCAGCAGTTTTGGGACAGCCACTGAAGCTTTCTTT
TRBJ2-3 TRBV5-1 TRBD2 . CASSPGLAGGTDTQYF TGCGCCAGCAGTCCCGGACTAGCGGGAGGGACAGATACGCAGTATTTT
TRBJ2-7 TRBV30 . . CAWSIPEEQYF TGTGCCTGGAGTATTCCGGAGGAGCAGTACTTC
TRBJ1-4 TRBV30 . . CAWSPAGLREKLFF TGTGCCTGGAGCCCCGCGGGGCTACGCGAAAAACTGTTTTTT
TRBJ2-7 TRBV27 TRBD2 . CASSLSAVLAGGPYEQYF TGTGCCAGCAGTTTATCGGCGGTCCTAGCGGGAGGGCCCTACGAGCAGTACTTC
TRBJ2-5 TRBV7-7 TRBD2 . CASSKELLAGQETQYF TGTGCTAGCAGCAAAGAGCTTCTAGCGGGACAAGAGACCCAGTACTTC
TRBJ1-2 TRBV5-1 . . CASSRALDSNYGYTF TGCGCCAGCAGCCGAGCCCTCGACAGTAACTATGGCTACACCTTC
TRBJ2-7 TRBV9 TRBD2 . CASSPTPGASGRSTYEQYF TGTGCCAGCAGCCCCACGCCGGGGGCTAGCGGGAGATCGACCTACGAGCAGTACTTC
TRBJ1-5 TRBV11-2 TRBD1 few CASSWDRGNQPQHF TGTGCCAGCAGCTGGGACAGGGGAAATCAGCCCCAGCATTTT
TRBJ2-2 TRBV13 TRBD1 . CASSFWGQPTNTGELFF TGTGCCAGCAGCTTCTGGGGACAGCCCACGAACACCGGGGAGCTGTTTTTT
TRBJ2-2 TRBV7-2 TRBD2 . CASSLAIELAGGTGELFF TGTGCCAGCAGCTTAGCAATCGAACTAGCGGGAGGGACCGGGGAGCTGTTTTTT
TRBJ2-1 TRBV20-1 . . CRGARYGLQFF TGCAGGGGGGCCCGGTATGGTTTGCAGTTCTTC
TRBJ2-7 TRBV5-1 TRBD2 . CASSETSVSYEQYF TGCGCCAGCAGCGAGACTAGCGTCTCCTACGAGCAGTACTTC
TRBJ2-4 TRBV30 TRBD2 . CAWRTSGSDIQYF TGTGCCTGGAGAACTAGCGGGAGTGACATTCAGTACTTC
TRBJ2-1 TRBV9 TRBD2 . CASSAGGGVYNEQFF TGTGCCAGCAGCGCCGGGGGGGGAGTGTACAATGAGCAGTTCTTC
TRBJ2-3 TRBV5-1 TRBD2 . CASSFGQGALTSGRAIWTDTQYF TGCGCCAGCAGCTTTGGACAGGGCGCCCTAACTAGCGGGAGGGCCATTTGGACAGATACGCAGTATTTT
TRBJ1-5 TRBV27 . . CASSLSLEFSNQPQHF TGTGCCAGCAGTTTATCTCTAGAGTTTAGCAATCAGCCCCAGCATTTT
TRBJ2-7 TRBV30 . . CAWKEGGSYEQYF TGTGCCTGGAAAGAAGGGGGATCCTACGAGCAGTACTTC